These 9 T cell receptor beta chains were all obtained from the same sample, sequenced in a study of a mutant IDH1 vaccine in newly diagnosed glioma. The method was immunoSEQ multiplex PCR; TCRdb's version includes in-frame clones alone and lacks a portion of them. The table includes approximately 70,000 clones, 60% to 85% detected once. Time point here: baseline, week 1 (first vaccination visit). Treatment of the sample: pre-vaccination baseline after standard-of-care therapy. The sequencing used PBMCs, collected from a glioma patient treated with radiotherapy, temozolomide or both. These receptors came from a man aged 50 or older with glioma.

This sequence joins TRBV7-9 and TRBJ2-2; D is unclear. The CDR3 totals 13 residues. The germline gives CDR1 SEHNR, CDR2 FQNEAQ (reference sequence). Trimming took 7 bases from V and 7 from J, leaving 13 bases between them. The CDR3 loop reads CASTQNAGGELFF. DNA for the CDR3: TGTGCCAGCACCCAAAATGCTGGCGGGGAGCTGTTTTTT.

The genes are TRBV2 and TRBJ1-4; 8 bases align to TRBD1. The germline CDR1 and CDR2 sequences are SNHLY and FYNNEI. CDR3 length equals 13 residues. The trim removed 6 bases at V and 8 bases at J, leaving 5 bases unmatched. The CDR3 sequence: CASSGQGGEKLFF. The DNA for the CDR3 is TGTGCCAGCAGCGGACAGGGTGGCGAAAAACTGTTTTTT.

The chain joins TRBV30 to TRBJ1-1; 7 bases are a match to TRBD1. V was clipped by 4 bases and J by 1 base; unmatched bases: 3. There are 13 residues in the CDR3. Germline V gene lookup returns CDR1 GTSNPN and CDR2 SVGIG (reference sequence). The CDR3 sequence: CAWMGQPNTEAFF. CDR3 in DNA: TGTGCCTGGATGGGACAGCCGAACACTGAAGCTTTCTTT.

The chain employs TRBV5-1 and TRBJ2-2; 10 nucleotides agree with TRBD2. After removal of 0 bases from V and 7 bases from J, the junction contained 3 bases not matched to a gene. The CDR3 sequence is 15 residues long. The germline gives CDR1 SGHRS, CDR2 YFSETQ. The CDR3 protein is CASSLELAGFGELFF. CDR3 sequence (DNA): TGCGCCAGCAGCTTGGAACTAGCGGGGTTCGGGGAGCTGTTTTTT.

The rearrangement links TRBV5-1 to TRBJ2-5, with 7 bases aligning to TRBD1. This CDR3 comprises 16 residues. J gave up 1 base and V 4 bases, and 10 bases lay outside the gene matches. Germline V lookup: CDR1 SGHRS, CDR2 YFSETQ. The CDR3 nucleotides read TGCGCCAGCAGCCACCTTGAACAGGGGATCCAAGAGACCCAGTACTTC. Its translation: CASSHLEQGIQETQYF.

The V gene is TRBV9, the J gene TRBJ2-5, with TRBD2 matching over 7 bases. Germline V gene data show CDR1 as SGDLS and CDR2 as YYNGEE. V was pared by 2 bases and J by 4 bases, with 8 bases of the junction left unmatched. The CDR3 has 15 residues. CDR3 in DNA: TGTGCCAGCAGCGTGGCGGGGGACCCGAGAGAGACCCAGTACTTC. Its protein product is CASSVAGDPRETQYF.

The chain employs TRBV30 and TRBJ2-7; D assignment may be TRBD1 or TRBD2 (6 bases each). V gave up 0 bases and J gave up 2 bases, with 17 bases separating them. Germline V gene lookup returns CDR1 GTSNPN and CDR2 SVGIG (reference sequence). The CDR3 extends over 16 amino acids. This chain's CDR3 is CAWSVSWGGGPYEQYF. In nucleotides, the CDR3 is TGTGCCTGGAGTGTATCCTGGGGTGGGGGGCCCTACGAGCAGTACTTC.

The V call is TRBV11-2, the J call TRBJ1-1, with TRBD1 identical over 8 bases. Germline lookup yields CDR1 SGHAT and CDR2 FQNNGV. The V and J ends lost 5 bases and 4 bases, in that order; junction bases with no gene match: 6. The CDR3 is made up of 14 amino acids. CDR3 nucleotides: TGTGCCAGCAGCGCGGACAGGGTAGGCACTGAAGCTTTCTTT. This encodes CASSADRVGTEAFF.

This clone came up a few times. The chain carries TRBV2 and TRBJ1-2; 10 bases align to TRBD1. V lost 4 bases and J lost 8; bases outside the gene matches: 13. CDR1 is SNHLY and CDR2 is FYNNEI in the germline V gene. The CDR3 spans 16 residues. In DNA form, the CDR3 reads TGTGCCAGCAGTGCCTACCGGGACAGGGGTTCCGGCGGCTACACCTTC. This codes for CASSAYRDRGSGGYTF.